These T cell receptor beta chains were read from a single sample in a study of OX40 agonist ivuxolimab in advanced cancers. Sequencing used immunoSEQ multiplex PCR; TCRdb keeps in-frame clones, though not all of them. The repertoire includes 20,000 or so clones, around 80% of them detected once, and 25% to 35% sits in the top ten. Sample: CD4+ or CD8+ T cells sorted from blood, taken in a trial of the OX40 agonist ivuxolimab. The origin of the receptors is an adult with an advanced solid tumor such as melanoma, head and neck, liver or kidney cancer. Each CDR3 is given with its conserved first and last residue. The D gene is left open where the match is weak. Not all rows give a size; the values are once, few, many and, for expanded clones, a class.

J | size | D | V | CDR3 | DNA
TRBJ1-2 | . | . | TRBV5-8 | CASSLITYGYTF | TGTGCCAGCAGCCTCATAACCTATGGCTACACCTTC
TRBJ1-4 | . | . | TRBV9 | CASSVDNSPGEKLFF | TGTGCCAGCAGCGTAGATAACAGCCCTGGTGAAAAACTGTTTTTT
TRBJ1-3 | . | TRBD1 | TRBV19 | CASSAGTAPGNTIYF | TGTGCCAGTTCTGCCGGGACAGCGCCTGGAAACACCATATATTTT
TRBJ2-1 | . | TRBD2 | TRBV19 | CATLAGDEQFF | TGTGCCACCCTAGCGGGGGATGAGCAGTTCTTC
TRBJ2-1 | once | . | TRBV27 | CASSLYERAGEQFF | TGTGCCAGCAGTTTATATGAAAGGGCTGGCGAGCAGTTCTTC
TRBJ2-7 | . | . | TRBV11-2 | CASSLGGPTYEQYF | TGTGCCAGCAGCTTAGGGGGGCCCACCTACGAGCAGTACTTC
TRBJ2-2 | . | . | TRBV9 | CASSGNTGELFF | TGTGCCAGCAGCGGGAACACCGGGGAGCTGTTTTTT
TRBJ1-2 | . | . | TRBV19 | CASSIDQRGSYTF | TGTGCCAGTAGTATAGATCAACGGGGGAGCTACACCTTC
TRBJ2-3 | . | TRBD2 | TRBV7-8 | CASSEGLAGQYF | TGTGCCAGCAGCGAGGGACTAGCGGGCCAGTATTTT
TRBJ1-2 | . | . | TRBV5-6 | CASSRGSDGYTF | TGTGCCAGCAGCCGGGGGTCTGATGGCTACACCTTC
TRBJ2-2 | few | TRBD2 | TRBV7-6 | CASSYLTGGPDGELFF | TGTGCCAGCAGCTATTTGACGGGAGGGCCAGACGGGGAGCTGTTTTTT
TRBJ2-1 | . | . | TRBV5-4 | CASSLGLPTGNEQFF | TGTGCCAGCAGCTTGGGACTCCCTACGGGCAATGAGCAGTTCTTC
TRBJ2-1 | . | . | TRBV6-5 | CASRLDRPSYNEQFF | TGTGCCAGCAGATTAGACAGGCCGTCCTACAATGAGCAGTTCTTC
TRBJ2-7 | . | TRBD1 | TRBV10-3 | CATRTGGYEQYF | TGTGCCACCAGGACAGGGGGCTACGAGCAGTACTTC
TRBJ2-1 | . | . | TRBV19 | CASTTDSDNRVGVFF | TGTGCCAGTACCACGGATTCAGACAATAGAGTAGGGGTATTCTTC